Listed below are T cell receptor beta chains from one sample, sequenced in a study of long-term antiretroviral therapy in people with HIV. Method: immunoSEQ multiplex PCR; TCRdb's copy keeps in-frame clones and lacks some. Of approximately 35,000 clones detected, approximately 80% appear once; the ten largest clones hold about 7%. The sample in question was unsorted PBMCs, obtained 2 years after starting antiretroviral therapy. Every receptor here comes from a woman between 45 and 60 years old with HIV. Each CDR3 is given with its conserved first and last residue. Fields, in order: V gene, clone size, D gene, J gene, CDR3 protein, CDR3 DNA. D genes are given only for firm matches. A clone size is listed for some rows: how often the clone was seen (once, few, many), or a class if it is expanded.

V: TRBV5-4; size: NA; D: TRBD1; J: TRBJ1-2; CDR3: CASSRDRVDPYTF; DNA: TGTGCCAGCAGCCGGGACAGGGTAGACCCTTACACCTTC
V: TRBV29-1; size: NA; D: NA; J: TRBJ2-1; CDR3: CSVGGWTLYNEQFF; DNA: TGCAGCGTTGGGGGCTGGACACTTTACAATGAGCAGTTCTTC
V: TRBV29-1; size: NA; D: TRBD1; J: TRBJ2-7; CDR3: CSVETGTGNYEQYF; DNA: TGCAGCGTTGAAACCGGGACAGGGAACTACGAGCAGTACTTC
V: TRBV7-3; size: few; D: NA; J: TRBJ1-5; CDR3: CASSLWAKVGGQPQHF; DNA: TGTGCCAGCAGCTTATGGGCTAAGGTAGGAGGGCAGCCCCAGCATTTT
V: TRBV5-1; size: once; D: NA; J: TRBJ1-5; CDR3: CASSLEGYSNQPQHF; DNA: TGCGCCAGCAGCTTGGAGGGCTATAGCAATCAGCCCCAGCATTTT
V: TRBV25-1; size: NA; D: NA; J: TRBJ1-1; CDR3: CASSAQEGTEAFF; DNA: TGTGCCAGCAGTGCCCAAGAAGGAACTGAAGCTTTCTTT
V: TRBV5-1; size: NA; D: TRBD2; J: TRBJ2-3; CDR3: CASSSGLAGQYNYTDTQYF; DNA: TGCGCCAGCAGCTCAGGACTAGCGGGGCAATACAATTACACAGATACGCAGTATTTT
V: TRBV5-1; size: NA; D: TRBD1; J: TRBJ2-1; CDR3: CASSLTGGRNEQFF; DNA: TGCGCCAGCAGCTTGACAGGGGGAAGGAATGAGCAGTTCTTC
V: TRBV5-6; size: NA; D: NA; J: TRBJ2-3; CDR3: CASSLRRGTTDTQYF; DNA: TGTGCCAGCAGCCTGAGGAGGGGAACCACAGATACGCAGTATTTT
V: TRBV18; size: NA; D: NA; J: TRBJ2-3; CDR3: CASSSEGTTDTQYF; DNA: TGTGCCAGCTCATCCGAAGGGACCACAGATACGCAGTATTTT
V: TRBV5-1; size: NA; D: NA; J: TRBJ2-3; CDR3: CASSSLGAGGTDTQYF; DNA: TGCGCCAGCAGCTCTTTGGGGGCAGGGGGCACAGATACGCAGTATTTT
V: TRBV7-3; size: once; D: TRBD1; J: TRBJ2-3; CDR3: CASSLGTGGPDTQYF; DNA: TGTGCCAGCAGCTTAGGGACAGGGGGCCCCGATACGCAGTATTTT
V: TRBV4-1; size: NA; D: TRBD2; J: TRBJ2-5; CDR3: CASSQEMAGGPRAQYF; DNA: TGCGCCAGCAGCCAAGAAATGGCGGGGGGGCCCAGGGCCCAGTACTTC
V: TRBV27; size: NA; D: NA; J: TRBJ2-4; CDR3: CASSFVLGDIQYF; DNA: TGTGCCAGCAGTTTTGTTTTGGGGGACATTCAGTACTTC
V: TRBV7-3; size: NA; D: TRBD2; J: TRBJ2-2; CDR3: CASSPQFTSGGQNTGELFF; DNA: TGTGCCAGCAGCCCTCAATTCACTAGCGGGGGCCAGAACACCGGGGAGCTGTTTTTT
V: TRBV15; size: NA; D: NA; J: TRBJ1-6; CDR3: CATSRDRTPLHF; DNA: TGTGCCACCAGCAGAGATCGTACACCCCTCCACTTT
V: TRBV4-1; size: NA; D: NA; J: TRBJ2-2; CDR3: CASSQEGGHRPTGELFF; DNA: TGCGCCAGCAGCCAAGAAGGGGGACACAGACCCACCGGGGAGCTGTTTTTT
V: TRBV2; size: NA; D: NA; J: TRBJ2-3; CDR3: CASSPNIPSADTQYF; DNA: TGTGCCAGCAGCCCGAATATCCCTAGCGCAGATACGCAGTATTTT
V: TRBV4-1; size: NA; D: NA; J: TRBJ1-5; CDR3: CASSQGVRNQPQHF; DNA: TGCGCCAGCAGCCAAGGAGTCCGCAATCAGCCCCAGCATTTT
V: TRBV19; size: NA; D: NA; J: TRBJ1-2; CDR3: CASTSWDTTNYGYTF; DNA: TGTGCCAGTACCTCCTGGGACACTACTAACTATGGCTACACCTTC
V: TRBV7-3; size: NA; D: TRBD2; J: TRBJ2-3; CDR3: CASSRGFFERGNTDTQYF; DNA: TGTGCCAGCAGCCGAGGGTTTTTTGAGCGGGGGAACACAGATACGCAGTATTTT
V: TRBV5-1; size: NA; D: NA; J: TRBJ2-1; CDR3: CASSLYSTEQFF; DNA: TGCGCCAGCAGCTTGTACTCCACTGAGCAGTTCTTC
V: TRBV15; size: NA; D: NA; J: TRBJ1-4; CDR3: CATSRDLQGGEKLFF; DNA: TGTGCCACCAGCAGAGATCTTCAGGGCGGTGAAAAACTGTTTTTT
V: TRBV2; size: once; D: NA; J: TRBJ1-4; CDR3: CASSPRTRNEKLFF; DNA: TGTGCCAGCAGTCCCAGGACAAGGAATGAAAAACTGTTTTTT
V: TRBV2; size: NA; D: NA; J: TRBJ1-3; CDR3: CASTSDVSSGNTIYF; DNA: TGTGCCAGCACCTCGGACGTGAGCTCTGGAAACACCATATATTTT
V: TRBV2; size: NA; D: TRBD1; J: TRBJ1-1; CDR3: CASSEPTGGTEAFF; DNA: TGTGCCAGCTCTGAACCGACAGGGGGCACTGAAGCTTTCTTT
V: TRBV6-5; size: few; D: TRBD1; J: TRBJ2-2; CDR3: CASSIGTGTAGELFF; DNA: TGTGCCAGCAGTATCGGGACAGGGACTGCCGGGGAGCTGTTTTTT
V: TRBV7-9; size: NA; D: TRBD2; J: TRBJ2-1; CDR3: CASSRFTSSGTNNEQFF; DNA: TGTGCCAGCAGCCGATTTACGTCGTCCGGGACTAACAATGAGCAGTTCTTC
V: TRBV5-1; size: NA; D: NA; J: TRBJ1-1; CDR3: CASSTGPNTEAFF; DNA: TGCGCCAGCAGCACGGGGCCGAACACTGAAGCTTTCTTT
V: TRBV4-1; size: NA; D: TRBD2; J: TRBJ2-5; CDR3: CASSQERGSGTSGGRETQYF; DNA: TGCGCCAGCAGCCAAGAGAGAGGGAGCGGGACTAGCGGGGGTCGAGAGACCCAGTACTTC
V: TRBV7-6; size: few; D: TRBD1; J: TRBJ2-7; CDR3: CASSSGQGYSYEQYF; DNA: TGTGCCAGCAGCTCGGGACAGGGGTACTCCTACGAGCAGTACTTC
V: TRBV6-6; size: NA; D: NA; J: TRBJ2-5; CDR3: CARGRGLGLKETQYF; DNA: TGTGCCAGGGGGAGGGGGCTAGGACTAAAAGAGACCCAGTACTTC
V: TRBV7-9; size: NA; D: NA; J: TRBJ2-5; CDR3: CASSLPFSLPEETQYF; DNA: TGTGCCAGCAGCCTACCCTTTTCCTTACCGGAGGAGACCCAGTACTTC
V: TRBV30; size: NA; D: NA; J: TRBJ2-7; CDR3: CAWSSGSYEQYF; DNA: TGTGCCTGGAGTTCCGGGTCCTACGAGCAGTACTTC
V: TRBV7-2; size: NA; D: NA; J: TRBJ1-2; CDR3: CASSLAPGYGYTF; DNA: TGTGCCAGCAGCTTAGCGCCAGGCTATGGCTACACCTTC
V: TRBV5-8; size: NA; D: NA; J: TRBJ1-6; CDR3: CASSLAGRGLKPLHF; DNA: TGTGCCAGCAGCTTGGCCGGTCGGGGCCTCAAACCCCTCCACTTT
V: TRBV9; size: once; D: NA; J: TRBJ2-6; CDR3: CATIRIGSGSGANVLTF; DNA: TGTGCCACCATCCGAATAGGTAGCGGCTCTGGGGCCAACGTCCTGACTTTC
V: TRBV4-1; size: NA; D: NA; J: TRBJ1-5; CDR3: CASSQDLHGRSNQPQHF; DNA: TGCGCCAGCAGCCAAGATCTGCACGGTCGGAGCAATCAGCCCCAGCATTTT
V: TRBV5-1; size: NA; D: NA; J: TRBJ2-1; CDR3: CASSLSGDYNEQFF; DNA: TGCGCCAGCAGCTTGTCGGGGGATTACAATGAGCAGTTCTTC
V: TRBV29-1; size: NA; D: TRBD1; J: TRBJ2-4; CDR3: CSVTEPGQGNLIAKNIQYF; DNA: TGCAGCGTTACCGAACCGGGACAGGGGAACTTGATAGCCAAAAACATTCAGTACTTC
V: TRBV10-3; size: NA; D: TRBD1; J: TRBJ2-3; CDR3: CAISGQGEDTQYF; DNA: TGTGCCATCAGTGGACAGGGGGAAGATACGCAGTATTTT
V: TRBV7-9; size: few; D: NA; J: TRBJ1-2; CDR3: CASSLGQGYGYTF; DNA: TGTGCCAGCAGCTTAGGGCAGGGCTATGGCTACACCTTC
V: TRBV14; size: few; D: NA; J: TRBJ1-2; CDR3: CASSQVTNYGYTF; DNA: TGTGCCAGCAGCCAAGTGACTAACTATGGCTACACCTTC
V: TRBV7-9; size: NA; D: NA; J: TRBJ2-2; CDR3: CASSLALPRGTGELFF; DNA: TGTGCCAGCAGCTTAGCCCTACCCCGAGGCACCGGGGAGCTGTTTTTT
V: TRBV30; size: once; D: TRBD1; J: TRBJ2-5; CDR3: CAWSVGQVQETQYF; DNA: TGTGCCTGGAGTGTCGGACAGGTCCAAGAGACCCAGTACTTC
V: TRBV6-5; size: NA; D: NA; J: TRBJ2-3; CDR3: CASRYDDTQYF; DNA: TGTGCCAGCAGGTACGACGATACGCAGTATTTT